This note documents a single TCR beta chain sequence. It may be a read error: a sequence one base away is much more abundant. Amplification of TCR beta CDR3 regions used RNA as the template. HTBI primers were the set used in a first-round RT-PCR of the TCR CDR3. Each CDR3 protein gets one entry after TCRdb re-called the multiplex PCR reads with MiXCR. The sample lists about 350,000 distinct CDR3 sequences; 15% to 20% were seen once. The data are from a study of T cells in Graves' hyperthyroidism and ophthalmopathy. The CDR3 covers 15 residues. Germline V lookup: CDR1 SGHAT, CDR2 FQNNGV. Fresh peripheral blood, 10 ml, yielded the PBMCs.

This TCR derives from a woman between 40 and 55 years old with Graves' ophthalmopathy. The chain uses TRBV11-2 and TRBJ1-2, with 7 bases matching TRBD1. Sequenced material: blood. In nucleotides, the CDR3 is TGTGCCAGCAGCCGGACGAGGACAGGCTTTCATGGCTGCACCTTC. Protein product: CASSRTRTGFHGCTF.